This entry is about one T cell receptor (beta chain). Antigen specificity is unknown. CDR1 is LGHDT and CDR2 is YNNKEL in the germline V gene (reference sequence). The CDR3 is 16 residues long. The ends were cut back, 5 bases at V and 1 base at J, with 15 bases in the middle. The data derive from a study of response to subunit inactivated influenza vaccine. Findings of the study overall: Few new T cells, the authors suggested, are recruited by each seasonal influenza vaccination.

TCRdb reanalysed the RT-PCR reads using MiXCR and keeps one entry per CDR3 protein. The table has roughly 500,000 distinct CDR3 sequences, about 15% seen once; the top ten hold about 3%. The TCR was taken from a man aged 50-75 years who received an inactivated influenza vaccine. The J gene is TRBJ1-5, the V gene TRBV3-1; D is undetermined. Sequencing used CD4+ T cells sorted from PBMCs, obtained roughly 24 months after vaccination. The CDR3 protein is CASSIFGSLSNQPQHF. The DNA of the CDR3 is TGTGCCAGCAGCATCTTCGGGAGTTTAAGCAATCAGCCCCAGCATTTT.